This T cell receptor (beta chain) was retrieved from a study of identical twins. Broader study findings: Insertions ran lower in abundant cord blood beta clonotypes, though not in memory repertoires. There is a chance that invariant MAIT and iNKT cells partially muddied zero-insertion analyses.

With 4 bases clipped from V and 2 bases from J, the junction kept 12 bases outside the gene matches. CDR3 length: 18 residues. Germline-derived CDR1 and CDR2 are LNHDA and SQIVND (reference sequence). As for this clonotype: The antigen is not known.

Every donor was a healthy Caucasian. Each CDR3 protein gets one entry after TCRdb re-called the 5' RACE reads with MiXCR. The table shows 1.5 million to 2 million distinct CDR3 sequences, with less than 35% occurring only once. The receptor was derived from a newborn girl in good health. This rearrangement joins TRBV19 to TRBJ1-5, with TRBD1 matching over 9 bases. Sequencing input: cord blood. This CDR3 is CASSSGTGLSVGNQPQHF. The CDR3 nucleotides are TGTGCCAGTAGTAGCGGGACAGGGCTGAGTGTCGGCAATCAGCCCCAGCATTTT.